Following are 28 T cell receptor beta chains from one sample sequenced in a study of identifying expanded T cells in peripheral blood. Here immunoSEQ multiplex PCR was the method, and the copy in TCRdb shows in-frame clones only, minus some. The table lists roughly 100,000 clones, approximately 91% of them singletons. The source material was blood. The receptors here all came from a person aged 18-69 years in good health.

The chain is built from TRBV6-4 and TRBJ2-2, with D perhaps TRBD1 or TRBD2 (5 bases each). The V end was cut by 5 bases, the J end by 0 bases, with 13 bases between. The CDR3 has 16 amino acids. In germline, CDR1 is MRHNA, CDR2 SNTAGT. The chain's CDR3 is CASSPTGQSNTGELFF. The CDR3 DNA sequence: TGTGCCAGCAGTCCAACGGGGCAGTCGAACACCGGGGAGCTGTTTTTT.

The V gene is TRBV11-2, the J gene TRBJ1-2, with D unclear. With 4 bases removed from V and 2 bases from J, the gap between germline ends came to 11 bases. Germline V gives CDR1 SGHAT, CDR2 FQNNGV. CDR3 length equals 14 residues. The CDR3 DNA sequence: TGTGCCAGCAGCTCCCAGACATCAAACTATGGCTACACCTTC. Its protein product is CASSSQTSNYGYTF.

V and J are TRBV30 and TRBJ1-5; D is undetermined. Germline V gene sequence: CDR1 GTSNPN, CDR2 SVGIG (reference sequence). V gave up 4 bases and J gave up 3 bases, with 16 bases separating them. The CDR3 has 15 residues. CDR3 coding DNA: TGTGCCTGGAAGCCTACCGGTGCTTCCAATCAGCCCCAGCATTTT. Its translation: CAWKPTGASNQPQHF.

The count of this clone is one. The genes are TRBV4-2 and TRBJ2-7; 8 nucleotides align to TRBD1. From germline, CDR1 is LGHNA and CDR2 YNFKEQ. This CDR3 comprises 17 residues. J was trimmed by 0 bases and V by 0 bases; bases with no gene match: 7. The CDR3 nucleotides read TGTGCCAGCAGCCAAGAGGGGGTTGGGACAGGCTCCTACGAGCAGTACTTC. Encoded protein: CASSQEGVGTGSYEQYF.

This clone was seen a handful of times. V usage is TRBV7-9 and J usage is TRBJ1-2; D remains unclear. Germline assignment: CDR1 SEHNR and CDR2 FQNEAQ (reference sequence). Trimming took 5 bases from V and 9 from J, leaving 13 bases between them. The CDR3 spans 12 residues. The CDR3 loop reads CASSPKDLSYTF. CDR3 sequence (DNA): TGTGCCAGCAGCCCAAAGGACCTGAGCTACACCTTC.

The chain carries TRBV2 and TRBJ1-1; D call uncertain. CDR3 length: 13 amino acids. The germline CDR1 and CDR2 sequences are SNHLY and FYNNEI. V was clipped by 5 bases and J by 3 bases, with 10 bases between them. The CDR3 spells CASSWTEYTEAFF. CDR3 nucleotides: TGTGCCAGCAGTTGGACGGAGTACACTGAAGCTTTCTTT. Combining the CDR3 with reference TRBV2 and TRBJ1-1 gives the whole variable domain EPEVTQTPSHQVTQMGQEVILRCVPISNHLYFYWYRQILGQKVEFLVSFYNNEISEKSEIFDDQFSVERPDGSNFTLKIRSTKLEDSAMYFCASSWTEYTEAFFGQGTRLTVV.

The genes are TRBV2 and TRBJ1-2; TRBD1 might be the D (6 bases). There are 11 residues in the CDR3. Looked up from germline, CDR1 is SNHLY and CDR2 is FYNNEI. V was pared by 5 bases and J by 8 bases, with 9 bases between. The CDR3 sequence: CASSNRAGYTF. CDR3 nucleotide sequence: TGTGCCAGCAGTAACAGGGCGGGCTACACCTTC.

The chain has TRBV29-1 and TRBJ2-5; 8 positions match TRBD1. The trim removed 7 bases at V and 5 bases at J, leaving 6 bases unmatched. The CDR3 covers 12 residues. CDR1 is SQVTM and CDR2 is ANQGSEA in the germline V gene. CDR3 nucleotide sequence: TGCAGCGGCGGACAGGGTTGGGAGACCCAGTACTTC. It specifies CSGGQGWETQYF.

This rearrangement joins TRBV27 to TRBJ2-3; TRBD1 might be the D (5 bases). From germline, CDR1 is MNHEY and CDR2 SMNVEV (reference sequence). Trimming took off 6 bases at V and 0 bases at J, with 19 bases between the two ends. This CDR3 has 17 residues. The CDR3 loop reads CASRQSQVSLSTDTQYF. As DNA, the CDR3 is TGTGCCAGCAGACAGTCACAGGTTTCCCTTAGCACAGATACGCAGTATTTT.

The V call is TRBV19, the J call TRBJ1-5, with D unresolved. The CDR3 is 15 amino acids. The germline V and J ends were trimmed by 2 bases and 2 bases, with 10 bases remaining between them. Per germline, CDR1 LNHDA and CDR2 SQIVND (reference sequence). The CDR3 nucleotides read TGTGCCAGTAGTATAATTCCTAATCGCAATCAGCCCCAGCATTTT. This codes for CASSIIPNRNQPQHF.

The J gene is TRBJ1-6, the V gene TRBV14, with 7 nucleotides matching TRBD1. Per the germline V gene, CDR1 is SGHDN and CDR2 is FVKESK. The ends lost 4 bases at V and 7 bases at J; junction bases unmatched: 7. This CDR3 comprises 15 residues. CDR3 nucleotide sequence: TGTGCCAGCAGCCCCCTGGACAGGCTGAATTCACCCCTCCACTTT. It encodes CASSPLDRLNSPLHF.

The rearrangement links TRBV5-4 to TRBJ1-5, with 9 bases identical to TRBD1. Per the germline V gene, CDR1 is SGHNT and CDR2 is YYREEE (reference sequence). The J segment lost 5 bases and the V segment lost 4 bases, leaving 10 bases of the junction unmatched. This CDR3 comprises 16 residues. The CDR3 loop is CASSPPDRGKHQPQHF. The DNA of the CDR3 is TGTGCCAGCAGCCCCCCGGACAGGGGTAAACATCAGCCCCAGCATTTT. Together with reference TRBV5-4 and TRBJ1-5, the CDR3 gives the full variable domain: ETGVTQSPTHLIKTRGQQVTLRCSSQSGHNTVSWYQQALGQGPQFIFQYYREEENGRGNFPPRFSGLQFPNYSSELNVNALELDDSALYLCASSPPDRGKHQPQHFGDGTRLSIL.

The chain employs TRBV10-3 and TRBJ1-5, with unresolved D. Trimming took 4 bases from V and 1 from J, leaving 14 bases between them. The CDR3 sequence is 16 residues long. The germline gives CDR1 ENHRY, CDR2 SYGVKD. The CDR3 spells CAISGSGVWSNQPQHF. In DNA form, the CDR3 reads TGTGCCATCAGTGGTTCCGGAGTTTGGAGCAATCAGCCCCAGCATTTT.

J is TRBJ2-6 and V is TRBV4-3; D uncertain. The germline V gene encodes CDR1 LGHNA and CDR2 YSLEER. Trimming shortened V by 0 bases and J by 0 bases, and 6 bases separated the two germline ends. The CDR3 has 16 amino acids. CDR3 nucleotides: TGCGCCAGCAGCCAAGAGGCCGGCTCTGGGGCCAACGTCCTGACTTTC. It encodes CASSQEAGSGANVLTF.

This chain links TRBV19 with TRBJ2-5; D may be TRBD1 (6 bases). The V gene's germline CDR1 is LNHDA and CDR2 SQIVND (reference sequence). V lost 3 bases and J 5 bases, leaving 16 bases between the germline ends. This CDR3 is built from 15 residues. For the CDR3, the DNA is TGTGCCAGTAGTATCGGACAGCACGAGTGGGAGACCCAGTACTTC. Translated, it gives CASSIGQHEWETQYF.

The chain uses TRBV27 and TRBJ2-1; no definite D call. The CDR3 contains 15 residues. Trimming took 6 bases from V and 0 from J, leaving 12 bases between them. Germline V lookup: CDR1 MNHEY, CDR2 SMNVEV (reference sequence). CDR3 in amino acids: CASSLTRPSYNEQFF. The CDR3 coding sequence is TGTGCCAGCAGCCTTACCCGACCCTCCTACAATGAGCAGTTCTTC.

The chain carries TRBV28 and TRBJ1-4; D perhaps matches TRBD1 (5 bases). The germline gives CDR1 MDHEN, CDR2 SYDVKM. The ends were cut back, 5 bases at V and 8 bases at J, with 15 bases in the middle. This CDR3 has 14 amino acids. The CDR3 loop is CASSLRGDGEKLFF. The DNA of the CDR3 is TGTGCCAGCAGTCTTAGGGGAGACGGGGAAAAACTGTTTTTT.

V is TRBV5-8 and J is TRBJ2-1; 7 positions agree with TRBD2. The CDR3 runs 11 residues. The germline V gene has CDR1 SGHTS and CDR2 YDEGEE. J was trimmed by 16 bases and V by 4 bases; bases with no gene match: 8. The CDR3 DNA is TGTGCCAGCAGCACAGGAGGGAGGGTTTTCTTC. This sequence encodes CASSTGGRVFF. The full variable domain, completed using reference TRBV5-8 and TRBJ2-1, is EAGVTQSPTHLIKTRGQQATLRCSPISGHTSVYWYQQALGLGLQFLLWYDEGEERNRGNFPPRFSGRQFPNYSSELNVNALELEDSALYLCASSTGGRVFFGPGTRLTVL.

The chain joins TRBV6-1 to TRBJ2-7; D may match TRBD1 or TRBD2 (5 bases each). Germline V gene data show CDR1 as MNHNS and CDR2 as SASEGT. The CDR3 runs 14 residues. V dropped 8 bases and J dropped 0 bases, with 14 bases sitting between them. The CDR3 DNA follows: TGTGCCAGCGGTTCTTGGGGGAGCTCCTACGAGCAGTACTTC. Protein product: CASGSWGSSYEQYF.

This chain uses TRBV9 with TRBJ2-1, with a possible D match to TRBD1 (6 bases). The CDR3 sequence is 14 residues long. Trimming removed 0 bases at V and 9 bases at J, with 13 bases between. Germline-derived CDR1 and CDR2 are SGDLS and YYNGEE. CDR3 sequence (DNA): TGTGCCAGCAGCGTAGAAGGGGGAGTGGGTGAGCAGTTCTTC. It translates to CASSVEGGVGEQFF.

This clone showed up just once. The rearrangement uses TRBV5-6 and TRBJ2-1, with D possibly matching TRBD1 (6 bases). There are 14 residues in the CDR3. The germline V and J ends were trimmed by 3 bases and 7 bases, with 14 bases remaining between them. Germline V lookup: CDR1 SGHDT, CDR2 YYEEEE. DNA for the CDR3: TGTGCCAGCAGCTACGGACAGTCCTGGAATGAGCAGTTCTTC. It encodes CASSYGQSWNEQFF.

This clone was found many times. The V and J genes are TRBV7-9 and TRBJ1-1; D is unresolved. Trimming removed 3 bases at V and 5 bases at J, with 10 bases between. From germline, CDR1 is SEHNR and CDR2 FQNEAQ (reference sequence). This CDR3 is 13 amino acids long. The CDR3 sequence is CASSLRDSTEAFF. CDR3 bases: TGTGCCAGCAGCTTGCGCGACTCGACTGAAGCTTTCTTT.

CDR3 sequence: CASSSWVGGEQYF. The CDR3 bases are TGTGCCAGCAGTTCTTGGGTTGGAGGCGAGCAGTACTTC. The rearrangement uses TRBV2 and TRBJ2-7; weak D call: TRBD2 (5 bases). The CDR3 totals 13 residues. V was clipped by 5 bases and J by 6 bases, with 14 bases between them. The germline gives CDR1 SNHLY, CDR2 FYNNEI.

This clone appeared a few times. The rearrangement uses TRBV27 and TRBJ2-3; D gene uncertain. V gave up 5 bases and J gave up 4 bases, with 10 bases separating them. The CDR3 loop spans 13 amino acids. Germline V gene sequence: CDR1 MNHEY, CDR2 SMNVEV (reference sequence). CDR3 bases: TGTGCCAGCAGTACCTCGTTACCAGATACGCAGTATTTT. The encoded protein is CASSTSLPDTQYF.

The chain has TRBV19 and TRBJ2-5; tentatively, D is TRBD1 or TRBD2 (5 bases each). The CDR3 is made up of 17 amino acids. Trimming pared 2 bases from V and 2 bases from J, leaving 18 bases between. The V gene's germline CDR1 is LNHDA and CDR2 SQIVND (reference sequence). Here the CDR3 DNA reads TGTGCCAGTAGTATAACAGCGCCGGGACGGACACAAGAGACCCAGTACTTC. This sequence encodes CASSITAPGRTQETQYF.

The rearrangement links TRBV13 to TRBJ2-7; TRBD2 aligns across 10 bases. CDR1 and CDR2 (germline): PRHDT, FYEKMQ (reference sequence). This CDR3 has 15 amino acids. Losses at the gene ends were 4 bases for V and 3 bases for J; bases not matched to a gene: 6. CDR3 nucleotides: TGTGCCAGCAGCTCTTTCGGGACTAGCGACTACGAGCAGTACTTC. Protein sequence: CASSSFGTSDYEQYF.

The V gene is TRBV7-2, the J gene TRBJ2-2; 7 nucleotides match TRBD1. Germline V lookup: CDR1 SGHTA, CDR2 FQGNSA. V shed 4 bases and J 14 bases; nucleotides not matched to a gene: 7. The CDR3 consists of 12 residues. The CDR3 coding sequence is TGTGCCAGCAGCTCTCGGACAGGTAGACTGTTTTTT. Its protein is CASSSRTGRLFF. Looking up the rest from reference TRBV7-2 and TRBJ2-2 gives the full variable domain: GAGVSQSPSNKVTEKGKDVELRCDPISGHTALYWYRQSLGQGLEFLIYFQGNSAPDKSGLPSDRFSAERTGGSVSTLTIQRTQQEDSAVYLCASSSRTGRLFFGEGSRLTVL.

This rearrangement joins TRBV7-9 to TRBJ2-1; D is perhaps TRBD2 (6 bases). Germline V gene lookup returns CDR1 SEHNR and CDR2 FQNEAQ (reference sequence). The CDR3 runs to 15 residues. The V gene lost 5 bases and the J gene lost 8 bases, with 19 bases spanning the gap. In DNA, the CDR3 is TGTGCCAGCAGCCCCAGGCGGGGTCTTGGCGATGAGCAGTTCTTC. Its protein is CASSPRRGLGDEQFF.